The 22 T cell receptor beta chains presented below share a single source sample, sequenced in a study of cytomegalovirus exposure and HLA in healthy donors. The PCR had 60 Vbeta and 13 Jbeta primers. Produced via immunoSEQ multiplex PCR; TCRdb's table is partial and in-frame only. The sample gives more than 150,000 clones, 75% to 85% of which show up once; 0.65% is in the top ten. The sample consisted of PBMCs. All receptors derive from a boy younger than 18 in good health and CMV-seronegative.

The V and J genes are TRBV11-3 and TRBJ2-5; maybe TRBD2 (6 bases). CDR1 and CDR2 from the germline V gene are SGHNT and YENEEA. The CDR3 contains 16 residues. V was clipped by 1 base and J by 1 base, with 13 bases between them. The DNA for the CDR3 is TGTGCCAGCAGCTTAGGTTCGTACGGGAGCCAAGAGACCCAGTACTTC. It translates to CASSLGSYGSQETQYF.

V gene TRBV19 combines with J gene TRBJ2-6; TRBD2 might be the D (6 bases). Looked up from germline, CDR1 is LNHDA and CDR2 is SQIVND (reference sequence). This CDR3 is 17 amino acids long. V lost 4 bases to trimming and J lost 1 base, with 14 bases between them. The CDR3 DNA follows: TGTGCCAGTAGTAGAGGGACTTTGTTGTCTGGGGCCAACGTCCTGACTTTC. Amino acid sequence: CASSRGTLLSGANVLTF.

In its sample, this clone was seen a few times. CDR3: CASSNSYEQYF. The CDR3 bases are TGTGCCAGCAGTAATTCCTACGAGCAGTACTTC. The chain combines TRBV7-9 with TRBJ2-7, with D unresolved. V dropped 6 bases and J dropped 1 base, with 4 bases sitting between them. The CDR3 runs 11 residues. Germline loops: CDR1 SEHNR, CDR2 FQNEAQ (reference sequence).

The rearrangement uses TRBV5-6 and TRBJ1-2; D unclear. Per germline, CDR1 SGHDT and CDR2 YYEEEE. The CDR3 runs 15 residues. V dropped 0 bases and J dropped 1 base, with 10 bases sitting between them. DNA of the CDR3: TGTGCCAGCAGCTTGGGATCCAGGAATAACTATGGCTACACCTTC. Protein sequence: CASSLGSRNNYGYTF.

The chain couples TRBV9 to TRBJ2-5, with a tentative D call TRBD2 (5 bases). V was cut by 0 bases and J by 5 bases, with 8 bases left in between. Germline V lookup: CDR1 SGDLS, CDR2 YYNGEE. CDR3 length: 13 residues. This chain's CDR3 is CASSVAGSETQYF. The CDR3 DNA is TGTGCCAGCAGCGTAGCGGGAAGTGAGACCCAGTACTTC.

The rearrangement joins TRBV19 to TRBJ1-1, with D tentatively TRBD1 (6 bases). V gave up 5 bases and J gave up 2 bases, with 24 bases separating them. Looked up from germline, CDR1 is LNHDA and CDR2 is SQIVND (reference sequence). This CDR3 is built from 18 residues. This CDR3 is CASSQRWDTLGRNTEAFF. The CDR3, as DNA: TGTGCCAGTAGTCAGAGATGGGACACCCTCGGTCGAAACACTGAAGCTTTCTTT.

The chain combines TRBV6-5 with TRBJ2-7, with TRBD1 matching 9 bases. CDR3 length equals 14 residues. Germline V gene sequence: CDR1 MNHEY, CDR2 SVGAGI. V shed 5 bases and J 5 bases; nucleotides not matched to a gene: 7. DNA for the CDR3: TGTGCCAGCAGTGCTGTACAGGGGGCCCACGAGCAGTACTTC. Amino acid sequence: CASSAVQGAHEQYF.

The chain has TRBV5-1 and TRBJ1-1; D is possibly TRBD1 (5 bases). The length of the CDR3 is 15 residues. V dropped 0 bases and J dropped 3 bases, with 12 bases sitting between them. From germline, CDR1 is SGHRS and CDR2 YFSETQ. Here the CDR3 reads CASSLAVGGDTEAFF. CDR3 coding DNA: TGCGCCAGCAGCTTGGCCGTGGGGGGGGACACTGAAGCTTTCTTT.

J is TRBJ1-4 and V is TRBV5-4; 9 nucleotides align to TRBD1. V gave up 2 bases and J gave up 7 bases; unmatched junction bases: 9. CDR3 size: 16 residues. CDR1 is SGHNT, CDR2 YYREEE, per germline (reference sequence). The CDR3: CASSFGPGQGSEKLFF. The CDR3 bases are TGTGCCAGCAGCTTCGGACCGGGACAGGGAAGTGAAAAACTGTTTTTT.

Details on this clone: One junction end does not reproduce the germline sequence, and a read error may be involved. This sample includes further DNA sequences coding for the same CDR3. The V call is TRBV5-1, the J call TRBJ1-1, with a weak D call TRBD1 (5 bases). CDR1 SGHRS and CDR2 YFSETQ come from the germline V gene. This CDR3 has 15 residues. CDR3 nucleotide sequence: TGCGCCAGCAGCTTGGGTCTCGGGGGGAACACTGAGGCTTTCTTT. It encodes CASSLGLGGNTEAFF.

This chain connects TRBV7-3 to TRBJ2-2, with TRBD1 matching 11 bases. Germline trimming cut 4 bases from V and 0 bases from J; bases unmatched to any gene: 7. Germline CDR1 SGHTA, CDR2 FQGTGA. The CDR3 runs to 18 residues. The CDR3 coding sequence is TGTGCCAGCAGCTCTCGGGACAGGGGGTCCTCGAACACCGGGGAGCTGTTTTTT. Translated, it gives CASSSRDRGSSNTGELFF.

CDR3 coding DNA: TGTGCCAGCAGCGTAGAAGGGTTTAGGGGCACTGAAGCTTTCTTT. Protein: CASSVEGFRGTEAFF. The chain has TRBV9 and TRBJ1-1; the D gene is possibly TRBD1 (5 bases). Germline CDR1 SGDLS, CDR2 YYNGEE. Trimming stripped 0 bases from V and 4 bases from J, with 13 bases between. The CDR3 is 15 residues long.

As DNA, the CDR3 is TGTGCCTGGAGTAAGACTTCCTACCCTATGACCCAGTACTTC. This sequence encodes CAWSKTSYPMTQYF. This chain links TRBV30 with TRBJ2-5; D remains ambiguous. Trimming stripped 2 bases from V and 7 bases from J, with 17 bases between. The V gene's germline CDR1 is GTSNPN and CDR2 SVGIG (reference sequence). The CDR3 length is 14 residues.

V gene TRBV29-1 combines with J gene TRBJ1-4; 8 nucleotides agree with TRBD1. Trimming took 7 bases from V and 5 from J; bases not matched to a gene: 15. This CDR3 comprises 16 residues. Germline V gene sequence: CDR1 SQVTM, CDR2 ANQGSEA. The CDR3 here is CSAEPGGEGGNEKLFF. CDR3 coding DNA: TGCAGCGCAGAACCAGGGGGCGAAGGAGGGAATGAAAAACTGTTTTTT.

This chain connects TRBV7-2 to TRBJ1-6; TRBD1 agrees at 7 bases. This CDR3 has 13 residues. Per the germline V gene, CDR1 is SGHTA and CDR2 is FQGNSA. Losses at the gene ends were 5 bases for V and 9 bases for J; bases not matched to a gene: 4. As DNA, the CDR3 is TGTGCCAGCAGCCCGACAGGGATTTCACCCCTCCACTTT. Translated: CASSPTGISPLHF.

The chain couples TRBV19 to TRBJ1-2; 9 bases are a match to TRBD1. Germline lookup yields CDR1 LNHDA and CDR2 SQIVND (reference sequence). The CDR3 contains 13 residues. The V segment lost 8 bases and the J segment 4 bases; nucleotides outside the gene matches: 5. The CDR3 DNA is TGTGCCAGTCGGGACAGGGCAACCTATGGCTACACCTTC. Amino acids: CASRDRATYGYTF.

CDR3 sequence (DNA): TGCGCCAGCAGCTTGTATGGGGGGATGAACACTGAAGCTTTCTTT. This encodes CASSLYGGMNTEAFF. This chain connects TRBV5-1 to TRBJ1-1, with D maybe TRBD1 (5 bases). The CDR3 is 15 residues long. Germline-derived CDR1 and CDR2 are SGHRS and YFSETQ. Deletions cut 1 base from V and 0 bases from J, with 10 bases between.

The CDR3 DNA follows: TGTGCCAGCCAGAAAACAGATACGCAGTATTTT. It translates to CASQKTDTQYF. This chain links TRBV9 with TRBJ2-3, with D unclear. Deletions cut 7 bases from V and 3 bases from J, with 6 bases between. Germline values: CDR1 SGDLS, CDR2 YYNGEE. The CDR3 spans 11 residues.

The sample holds a few counts of this clone. The V gene is TRBV29-1, the J gene TRBJ2-5; D might be TRBD2 (6 bases). CDR3 size: 14 residues. The V and J ends lost 4 bases and 4 bases respectively, with 16 bases between them. Germline assignment: CDR1 SQVTM and CDR2 ANQGSEA. The CDR3 coding sequence is TGCAGCGTTGCCTCGGGTCTCGGGGGAGAGACCCAGTACTTC. This codes for CSVASGLGGETQYF.

The J gene is TRBJ1-6, the V gene TRBV11-2, with D unresolved. The V end lost 6 bases, the J end lost 6 bases, and 12 bases lay between the germline ends. From germline, CDR1 is SGHAT and CDR2 FQNNGV. The CDR3 totals 14 residues. The CDR3, as DNA: TGTGCCAGCAGTTTCCAAGCGGGTAATTCACCCCTCCACTTT. The encoded protein is CASSFQAGNSPLHF. Full variable domain (rest looked up from reference TRBV11-2 and TRBJ1-6): EAGVAQSPRYKIIEKRQSVAFWCNPISGHATLYWYQQILGQGPKLLIQFQNNGVVDDSQLPKDRFSAERLKGVDSTLKIQPAKLEDSAVYLCASSFQAGNSPLHFGNGTRLTVT.

The chain has TRBV21-1 and TRBJ1-2; the listed D gene, TRBD1, was not tested against the DNA. TRBV21-1 is tagged as a pseudogene. This CDR3 spans 14 amino acids. The CDR3: CASSNSAGTHGYTF. The CDR3 DNA reads as TGTGCCAGCAGCAACTCGGCAGGGACACATGGCTACACCTTC.

As to this clone: At one end, the junction sequence differs from germline, possibly due to a read error. CDR3: CSSSLVGAGDTEAFF. CDR3 DNA: TGTTCCAGCAGCTTAGTGGGGGCAGGGGACACTGAAGCTTTCTTT. The chain joins TRBV7-9 to TRBJ1-1, with D perhaps TRBD1 (6 bases). Germline lookup yields CDR1 SEHNR and CDR2 FQNEAQ (reference sequence). This CDR3 comprises 15 residues.